This T cell receptor beta chain was recovered during a study of T cells after yellow fever vaccination. Study-level results: In post-booster samples, most primary-vaccination clones reappeared (roughly 96% CD4, 88% CD8).

This clonotype has only a few counts. What it recognizes is unknown. The germline gives CDR1 SGHRS, CDR2 YFSETQ. With 5 bases clipped from V and 7 bases from J, the junction kept 14 bases outside the gene matches. The CDR3 runs 16 residues. One entry per CDR3 protein results from TCRdb running MiXCR on the 5' RACE reads. This repertoire shows 100,000 to 150,000 distinct CDR3 sequences, around 7.4% found once; its top ten account for nearly 2.5%. This chain uses TRBV5-1 with TRBJ2-2, with 7 bases matching TRBD1. The TCR sequence derives from a man aged 18 to 30 who received the YFV17D yellow fever vaccine. Material: CD4+ T cells sorted from PBMCs, obtained around 10 days after the first yellow fever vaccination. The CDR3 nucleotides read TGCGCCAGCAGACCGCCGGGACAGCAGGTTCACGGGGAGCTGTTTTTT. Encoded protein: CASRPPGQQVHGELFF.